This entry is about one T cell receptor (beta chain). Its antigen is unknown. Enrolled patients, whose metastatic non-small-cell lung cancer was chemo-refractory, received focal radiation plus CTLA-4 blockade with ipilimumab. Repertoires were generated with immunoSEQ multiplex PCR, while TCRdb's copy carries only in-frame clones and drops some. The sample has approximately 85,000 clones; about 80% are singletons. The entry originates in a study of radiotherapy plus CTLA-4 blockade in lung cancer. The study, taken as a whole, reports: Per reports, early blood T cell clone dynamics, plus interferon-beta, forecast response most strongly. In blood, tumor-derived TCR clones expanded after radiotherapy plus ipilimumab.

CDR3 length: 16 amino acids. Looked up from germline, CDR1 is SNHLY and CDR2 is FYNNEI. V shed 6 bases and J 4 bases; nucleotides not matched to a gene: 5. The V gene is TRBV2, the J gene TRBJ2-3; 15 bases line up with TRBD2. The clonotype originates from a human donor with non-small cell lung cancer that progressed on radiotherapy plus ipilimumab. Here the sequenced sample was peripheral blood, taken from a patient treated with radiotherapy plus ipilimumab. The CDR3 here is CASRGLAGGLADTQYF. The CDR3 coding sequence is TGTGCCAGCAGAGGACTAGCGGGGGGGCTTGCAGATACGCAGTATTTT.